This TCR beta chain was retrieved from a study of cytomegalovirus exposure and HLA in healthy donors. Study details: A prior analysis found more than 90 million unique TCR beta sequences from around 180 million T cells. Study-level findings and limits: In a later analysis, the majority of CMV-associated beta chains seemingly showed HLA restriction.

As to this clone: Its antigen is undetermined.

With 60 Vbeta and 13 Jbeta primers, the PCR was carried out. Data came from immunoSEQ multiplex PCR; TCRdb stores just in-frame clones and leaves some out. This sample carries hundreds of thousands of clones, about 89% of them seen once, and the ten largest clones take approximately 1%. At the time of sampling, donors were nominally healthy, though unrecorded immune exposures were likely. Looked up from germline, CDR1 is SEHNR and CDR2 is FQNEAQ (reference sequence). With V trimmed by 4 bases and J by 6 bases, 10 bases remained unmatched. The CDR3 extends over 16 amino acids. V usage is TRBV7-9 and J usage is TRBJ2-3; the match to TRBD2 covers 10 bases. Sequencing was performed on PBMCs. The clonotype was recovered from a young woman in good health and CMV-seronegative. The CDR3 loop is CASSSGTSARVDTQYF. The DNA of the CDR3 is TGTGCCAGCAGCTCAGGGACTAGCGCCCGAGTGGATACGCAGTATTTT.